These T cell receptor beta chains were read from a single sample in a study of vaccination effects on CD4 cells after COVID-19. The table came from immunoSEQ multiplex PCR; TCRdb's copy has only in-frame clones and leaves some out. The sample records more than 35,000 clones, around two thirds being singletons. For these TCRs, the target antigens are not known. The specimen comprised CD4+ T cells from PBMCs cultured with HCoV-NL63 spike peptides, sampled before COVID-19 vaccination. These receptors all stem from a human donor who had a prior SARS-CoV-2 infection. Both conserved end residues are part of each CDR3. The order of the fields is D gene, J gene, V gene, CDR3 length, CDR3 protein. D genes are given only for firm matches.

NA TRBJ2-3 TRBV7-9 13 CASKNRQTDTQYF
TRBD2 TRBJ2-7 TRBV24-1 16 CATSDSHPSGIDEQYF
TRBD1 TRBJ2-5 TRBV18 15 CASSPLTGGRETQYF
TRBD2 TRBJ2-5 TRBV7-9 15 CASTQWGGVQETQYF
NA TRBJ2-5 TRBV5-1 13 CASSRARHETQYF
NA TRBJ1-2 TRBV6-1 16 CASSEFLRGAPYGYTF
NA TRBJ1-1 TRBV20-1 13 CSASEHGYTEAFF
NA TRBJ2-7 TRBV5-1 13 CASSWSQTYEQYF
TRBD1 TRBJ2-5 TRBV11-3 16 CASSPRTGGRIETQYF
NA TRBJ2-3 TRBV10-3 15 CAISESLVSPDTQYF